These 29 T cell receptor beta chains came from one sample sequenced in a study of T cells in pancreatic ductal adenocarcinoma (dated by TCRdb to the late 2010s). Libraries were made using the immunoSEQ multiplex PCR assay. The source is immuneACCESS, and TCRdb retained only in-frame sequences with V and J called. Part of the clones is not carried over; for the studies checked, unresolved V genes explain less than half of this, and the remainder is unexplained. Present in this sample are over 7,500 clones, roughly 89% of which were seen just once. The ten largest clones represent 3.1% of the sample. The pancreatic ductal adenocarcinoma patients who were selected had gone through surgery without receiving any neoadjuvant therapy. Specimen: PBMCs. Source of these receptors: a human donor with pancreatic ductal adenocarcinoma.

V usage is TRBV28 and J usage is TRBJ2-2; 9 nucleotides match TRBD2. There are 14 residues in the CDR3. CDR1 and CDR2 (germline): MDHEN, SYDVKM. With 5 bases clipped from V and 6 bases from J, the junction kept 4 bases outside the gene matches. The CDR3 DNA sequence: TGTGCCAGCAGTCGGACTAGCGCCGCCGGGGAGCTGTTTTTT. The encoded protein is CASSRTSAAGELFF.

The rearrangement links TRBV28 to TRBJ1-3; D remains unclear. Trimming pared 3 bases from V and 0 bases from J, leaving 9 bases between. The germline CDR1 and CDR2 sequences are MDHEN and SYDVKM. This CDR3 is built from 15 residues. The CDR3, as DNA: TGTGCCAGCAGTTTTGAGGGTTTCTCTGGAAACACCATATATTTT. Translation gives CASSFEGFSGNTIYF.

The chain is built from TRBV6-5 and TRBJ2-1; D is perhaps TRBD2 (5 bases). V gave up 0 bases and J gave up 9 bases, with 15 bases separating them. CDR1 and CDR2 from the germline V gene are MNHEY and SVGAGI. The CDR3 loop spans 15 amino acids. The CDR3: CASSYSGSSGGEQFF. The CDR3 DNA is TGTGCCAGCAGTTACTCCGGCAGTTCAGGAGGTGAGCAGTTCTTC.

This clone occurred once. This chain connects TRBV6-5 to TRBJ1-2; possibly TRBD1 for D (6 bases). The CDR3 consists of 14 residues. Germline V CDR1 and CDR2: MNHEY, SVGAGI. Trimming took off 2 bases at V and 9 bases at J, with 16 bases between the two ends. The CDR3 region is CASSYAGETLSYTF. In nucleotides, the CDR3 is TGTGCCAGCAGTTACGCAGGGGAGACATTGAGCTACACCTTC.

The chain joins TRBV19 to TRBJ2-2; D is unresolved. Germline V CDR1 and CDR2: LNHDA, SQIVND (reference sequence). Trimming cost V 7 bases and J 6 bases, with 9 bases left between them. The CDR3 spans 12 residues. CDR3 residues: CASNIGPGELFF. CDR3 coding DNA: TGTGCCAGTAACATTGGCCCCGGGGAGCTGTTTTTT.

The chain has TRBV9 and TRBJ2-3, with TRBD2 matching over 7 bases. The CDR3 spans 15 residues. Germline assignment: CDR1 SGDLS and CDR2 YYNGEE. V lost 1 base and J lost 2; bases outside the gene matches: 4. As DNA, the CDR3 is TGTGCCAGCAGCGTATTCAGCGGGATCACAGATACGCAGTATTTT. It specifies CASSVFSGITDTQYF.

The rearrangement links TRBV29-1 to TRBJ1-2; possibly TRBD1 for D (5 bases). The ends were cut back, 7 bases at V and 8 bases at J, with 23 bases in the middle. Germline V CDR1 and CDR2: SQVTM, ANQGSEA. CDR3 length: 14 residues. For the CDR3, the DNA is TGCAGCGCCGAGATAGGACAAAGTGTTGGGGGCTACACCTTC. Translated, it gives CSAEIGQSVGGYTF.

The J gene is TRBJ2-5, the V gene TRBV11-2; 16 bases map to TRBD2. This CDR3 region has 16 residues. V trimming: 4 bases; J trimming: 5 bases; junction bases outside the gene matches: 4. The germline V gene has CDR1 SGHAT and CDR2 FQNNGV. The CDR3 is CASSSKGLAGGETQYF. The CDR3 nucleotides are TGTGCCAGCAGCTCGAAGGGACTAGCGGGAGGGGAGACCCAGTACTTC.

This chain connects TRBV7-2 to TRBJ2-3; 11 nucleotides align to TRBD1. J lost 4 bases, V lost 4 bases, and 7 bases had no gene match. CDR3 length: 16 residues. In germline, CDR1 is SGHTA, CDR2 FQGNSA. The CDR3 loop reads CASSWAPGQGADTQYF. The CDR3 coding sequence is TGTGCCAGCAGCTGGGCCCCGGGACAGGGGGCAGATACGCAGTATTTT.

This clone has just one count. The chain combines TRBV4-1 with TRBJ2-1; 8 nucleotides align to TRBD1. With 6 bases clipped from V and 4 bases from J, the junction kept 17 bases outside the gene matches. The CDR3 has 18 amino acids. Germline lookup yields CDR1 MGHRA and CDR2 YSYEKL. The CDR3 region has the DNA TGCGCCAGCAGGAAAAATTTTCCCGGGACAGGTGTATACAATGAGCAGTTCTTC. Translation: CASRKNFPGTGVYNEQFF.

This chain connects TRBV29-1 to TRBJ1-1; a possible D gene is TRBD1 (6 bases). There are 16 residues in the CDR3. Germline V gene lookup returns CDR1 SQVTM and CDR2 ANQGSEA. V lost 4 bases to trimming and J lost 7 bases, with 25 bases between them. DNA of the CDR3: TGCAGCGTTGTACCCCGACACAGGGAGGGTCAATATGAAGCTTTCTTT. It specifies CSVVPRHREGQYEAFF.

V usage is TRBV10-3 and J usage is TRBJ2-7; 9 bases match TRBD1. Germline loops: CDR1 ENHRY, CDR2 SYGVKD. This CDR3 has 14 amino acids. V lost 10 bases to trimming and J lost 4 bases; unmatched junction nucleotides: 11. CDR3 protein: CASINGQGKYEQYF. The CDR3 DNA is TGTGCCAGTATTAACGGACAGGGGAAGTACGAGCAGTACTTC.

The chain uses TRBV27 and TRBJ1-1, with 7 bases fitting TRBD1. From germline, CDR1 is MNHEY and CDR2 SMNVEV (reference sequence). V shed 5 bases and J 9 bases; nucleotides not matched to a gene: 3. The CDR3 totals 11 residues. CDR3 amino acids: CASSARGQAFF. DNA of the CDR3: TGTGCCAGCAGTGCTAGGGGGCAAGCTTTCTTT.

The chain joins TRBV4-2 to TRBJ1-5; 7 bases are shared with TRBD1. V gave up 0 bases and J gave up 0 bases; unmatched junction bases: 5. The germline CDR1 and CDR2 sequences are LGHNA and YNFKEQ. The CDR3 loop spans 17 amino acids. CDR3 region: CASSQDRTGYSNQPQHF. Here the CDR3 DNA reads TGTGCCAGCAGCCAAGATAGGACAGGTTATAGCAATCAGCCCCAGCATTTT.

This sequence joins TRBV5-1 and TRBJ2-7, with D possibly being TRBD1 (6 bases). Trimming pared 5 bases from V and 4 bases from J, leaving 19 bases between. Germline V CDR1 and CDR2: SGHRS, YFSETQ. The CDR3 sequence is 15 residues long. The CDR3 loop reads CASRSTPGQAYEQYF. Here the CDR3 DNA reads TGCGCCAGCAGGTCCACTCCGGGACAAGCATACGAGCAGTACTTC.

The J gene is TRBJ2-5, the V gene TRBV28; a weak D match, TRBD2 (6 bases). Trimming left V 5 bases short and J 7 bases short, with 20 bases between. Looked up from germline, CDR1 is MDHEN and CDR2 is SYDVKM. The CDR3 length is 15 residues. In nucleotides, the CDR3 is TGTGCCAGCAGTCCACCAGAGAGCTGGAGGGGGACCCAGTACTTC. Translated, it gives CASSPPESWRGTQYF.

The chain is built from TRBV19 and TRBJ2-5; 15 bases fit TRBD2. V shed 1 base, J shed 5 bases, and the junction held 5 bases outside the gene matches. The length of the CDR3 is 17 residues. In germline, CDR1 is LNHDA, CDR2 SQIVND (reference sequence). The CDR3 DNA sequence: TGTGCCAGTAGTATAGTTGGGACTAGCGGGGGGCGGGAGACCCAGTACTTC. Amino acids: CASSIVGTSGGRETQYF. Drawing the rest from reference TRBV19 and TRBJ2-5, the complete variable domain is DGGITQSPKYLFRKEGQNVTLSCEQNLNHDAMYWYRQDPGQGLRLIYYSQIVNDFQKGDIAEGYSVSREKKESFPLTVTSAQKNPTAFYLCASSIVGTSGGRETQYFGPGTRLLVL.

The chain is built from TRBV11-3 and TRBJ1-2, with D perhaps TRBD1 (5 bases). This CDR3 has 15 residues. Germline CDR1 is SGHNT and CDR2 is YENEEA. V lost 0 bases and J lost 4, with 12 bases in between. CDR3 nucleotide sequence: TGTGCCAGCAGCTTAGATCGTGGGGGGAGCTATGGCTACACCTTC. It yields the protein CASSLDRGGSYGYTF. The variable domain in full, with the rest retrieved from reference TRBV11-3 and TRBJ1-2, is EAGVVQSPRYKIIEKKQPVAFWCNPISGHNTLYWYLQNLGQGPELLIRYENEEAVDDSQLPKDRFSAERLKGVDSTLKIQPAELGDSAVYLCASSLDRGGSYGYTFGSGTRLTVV.

The V gene is TRBV30, the J gene TRBJ1-2, with a tentative D call TRBD1 (5 bases). The V gene's germline CDR1 is GTSNPN and CDR2 SVGIG (reference sequence). V lost 1 base, J lost 3 bases, and 12 bases lay in between. The CDR3 extends over 14 amino acids. The CDR3 here is CAWSETGAHYGYTF. The CDR3 nucleotides read TGTGCCTGGAGTGAAACAGGTGCTCACTATGGCTACACCTTC.

This clone was seen only once. The genes are TRBV15 and TRBJ2-7; a possible D gene is TRBD2 (6 bases). The germline V gene encodes CDR1 LNHNV and CDR2 YYDKDF (reference sequence). V gave up 1 base and J gave up 8 bases, with 18 bases separating them. The CDR3 loop spans 15 amino acids. The CDR3 sequence is CATSRGFGTQVQQYF. The DNA of the CDR3 is TGTGCCACCAGCAGAGGTTTCGGGACTCAAGTCCAGCAGTACTTC.

J is TRBJ2-1 and V is TRBV5-1, with D possibly TRBD1 on 5 matching bases. Germline lookup yields CDR1 SGHRS and CDR2 YFSETQ. This CDR3 contains 18 residues. The V end was cut by 1 base, the J end by 9 bases, with 26 bases between. The CDR3 region has the DNA TGCGCCAGCAGCTTGTCGGGTGGGATCTCTCGACTTGGGGCTGAGCAGTTCTTC. Translated: CASSLSGGISRLGAEQFF.

This sequence joins TRBV18 and TRBJ2-1, with 10 bases matching TRBD2. V lost 1 base, J lost 8 bases, and 8 bases stayed unmatched. CDR3 length: 16 amino acids. Germline V lookup: CDR1 KGHSH, CDR2 LQKENI. CDR3 in DNA: TGTGCCAGCTCACCACTGCCTAGCGGGAGTGGGGATGAGCAGTTCTTC. Translated, it gives CASSPLPSGSGDEQFF.

The chain links TRBV6-6 to TRBJ1-2; 11 nucleotides match TRBD1. Trimming at V came to 6 bases and at J to 0 bases, leaving 6 bases not matched to a gene. Germline loops: CDR1 MNHNY, CDR2 SVGAGI (reference sequence). CDR3 length equals 16 residues. The CDR3 loop is CASRTDRGPANYGYTF. The CDR3 bases are TGTGCCAGCAGGACGGACAGGGGGCCAGCTAACTATGGCTACACCTTC.

The rearrangement links TRBV5-8 to TRBJ1-6; 9 bases map to TRBD1. V trimming: 4 bases; J trimming: 10 bases; junction bases outside the gene matches: 9. CDR3 length: 15 residues. Germline CDR1 reads SGHTS; CDR2 reads YDEGEE. The CDR3, as DNA: TGTGCCAGCAGCACGGGGACAGGGATACTCTCACCCCTCCACTTT. The encoded protein is CASSTGTGILSPLHF.

The genes are TRBV28 and TRBJ2-5, with no clear D. The V end lost 5 bases, the J end lost 6 bases, and 19 bases lay between the germline ends. The CDR3 contains 15 residues. Germline V CDR1 and CDR2: MDHEN, SYDVKM. In DNA, the CDR3 is TGTGCCAGCAGTCCGAGTGGGCGAGCAAGAAAGACCCAGTACTTC. It yields the protein CASSPSGRARKTQYF.

V is TRBV7-8 and J is TRBJ1-1; 8 bases line up with TRBD1. From germline, CDR1 is SGHVS and CDR2 FQNEAQ. After removal of 3 bases from V and 5 bases from J, the junction contained 5 bases not matched to a gene. This CDR3 contains 14 residues. This CDR3 reads CASSLNRGDTEAFF. In nucleotides, the CDR3 is TGTGCCAGCAGCTTGAACAGGGGGGATACTGAAGCTTTCTTT.

V and J are TRBV7-9 and TRBJ2-7; D is possibly TRBD1 (5 bases). Germline-derived CDR1 and CDR2 are SEHNR and FQNEAQ (reference sequence). The CDR3 extends over 14 amino acids. Trimming left V 2 bases short and J 3 bases short, with 11 bases between. Written as DNA, the CDR3 is TGTGCCAGCAGCTTACAGGGTAGTAACTACGAGCAGTACTTC. The encoded protein is CASSLQGSNYEQYF. Together with reference TRBV7-9 and TRBJ2-7, the CDR3 gives the full variable domain: DTGVSQNPRHKITKRGQNVTFRCDPISEHNRLYWYRQTLGQGPEFLTYFQNEAQLEKSRLLSDRFSAERPKGSFSTLEIQRTEQGDSAMYLCASSLQGSNYEQYFGPGTRLTVT.

This clone was found once. This chain connects TRBV11-3 to TRBJ2-5, with a possible D match to TRBD2 (5 bases). Germline V CDR1 and CDR2: SGHNT, YENEEA. V lost 5 bases and J 2 bases, leaving 15 bases between the germline ends. The CDR3 extends over 15 amino acids. Here the CDR3 reads CASSNSFGVQETQYF. CDR3 bases: TGTGCCAGCAGCAATTCGTTCGGGGTTCAAGAGACCCAGTACTTC. Combining the CDR3 with reference TRBV11-3 and TRBJ2-5 gives the whole variable domain EAGVVQSPRYKIIEKKQPVAFWCNPISGHNTLYWYLQNLGQGPELLIRYENEEAVDDSQLPKDRFSAERLKGVDSTLKIQPAELGDSAVYLCASSNSFGVQETQYFGPGTRLLVL.

V gene TRBV6-5 combines with J gene TRBJ2-7; no reliable D call. This CDR3 has 15 residues. CDR1 and CDR2 from the germline V gene are MNHEY and SVGAGI. The ends were cut back, 3 bases at V and 4 bases at J, with 16 bases in the middle. CDR3 sequence (DNA): TGTGCCAGCAGTTATGGGTCCAGGTCAGCTTACGAGCAGTACTTC. Protein product: CASSYGSRSAYEQYF.